The entry below describes one T cell receptor (beta chain). Antigen: not known. The CDR3 sequence is 13 residues long. Germline loops: CDR1 MGHRA, CDR2 YSYEKL. V lost 1 base to trimming and J lost 1 base, with 4 bases between them. The data stem from a study of T cells after yellow fever vaccination. Study-level points and caveats: Contaminating bulk clonotypes could be abundant in FACS-sorted repertoires. Clones that expanded after primary vaccination mostly reappeared after the booster (over 95% CD4, 88% CD8).

Researchers made TCR cDNA using 5'RACE template switching, and this step added a universal primer site and UMIs. One entry per CDR3 protein results from TCRdb running MiXCR on the 5' RACE reads. Among a few hundred thousand distinct CDR3 sequences listed, about 4% were seen once. The receptor was derived from a man between 18 and 35 years old who received the YFV17D yellow fever vaccine. The chain combines TRBV4-1 with TRBJ1-1; D call uncertain. The material sequenced was PBMCs, taken 5 days after the yellow fever booster vaccination. This CDR3 reads CASSQVANTEAFF. DNA for the CDR3: TGCGCCAGCAGCCAAGTCGCGAACACTGAAGCTTTCTTT.